These 7 T cell receptor beta chains came from one sample sequenced in a study of T cell responses to AZD1222 COVID-19 vaccine. The data were produced by immunoSEQ multiplex PCR, yet TCRdb's version contains in-frame clones alone and is incomplete. The data show approximately 160,000 clones, 80% to 95% seen once. The sequences come from peripheral blood, collected on day 0 of AZD1222 vaccination. These receptors were obtained from an adult in good health.

The chain couples TRBV28 to TRBJ1-5, with a weak D call TRBD1 (6 bases). Trimming removed 3 bases from V and 0 bases from J, with 15 bases in between. Germline loops: CDR1 MDHEN, CDR2 SYDVKM. The CDR3 is 17 residues long. The CDR3 sequence is CASSFTRRGNSNQPQHF. The DNA of the CDR3 is TGTGCCAGCAGTTTCACTCGCAGGGGAAATAGCAATCAGCCCCAGCATTTT.

V usage is TRBV12-3 or TRBV12-4 and J usage is TRBJ1-2, with D hard to call. The CDR3 extends over 13 amino acids. V lost 1 base to trimming and J lost 7 bases, with 10 bases between them. The CDR3 nucleotides are TGTGCCAGCAGTTTAGGGCCGTTCTCTGGCTACACCTTC. Protein product: CASSLGPFSGYTF.

The J gene is TRBJ2-7, the V gene TRBV28; 7 bases are a match to TRBD2. With 6 bases clipped from V and 6 bases from J, the junction kept 11 bases outside the gene matches. The CDR3 contains 14 residues. CDR1 is MDHEN and CDR2 is SYDVKM in the germline V gene. CDR3 in amino acids: CASRETSLDREQYF. The CDR3 nucleotides are TGTGCCAGCAGGGAGACTAGCCTGGACCGCGAGCAGTACTTC.

The chain employs TRBV10-1 and TRBJ2-7, with a tentative D call TRBD2 (5 bases). Germline values: CDR1 WNHNN, CDR2 SYGVQD (reference sequence). The germline V and J ends were trimmed by 4 bases and 0 bases, with 10 bases remaining between them. This CDR3 comprises 14 residues. CDR3 amino acids: CASSAVAFSYEQYF. DNA for the CDR3: TGCGCCAGCAGTGCCGTAGCGTTCTCCTACGAGCAGTACTTC.

The rearrangement joins TRBV7-9 to TRBJ2-7, with no clear D. The ends were cut back, 4 bases at V and 5 bases at J, with 9 bases in the middle. The CDR3 loop spans 12 amino acids. Germline-derived CDR1 and CDR2 are SEHNR and FQNEAQ (reference sequence). CDR3 sequence reads: CASSSPDHEQYF. In DNA, the CDR3 is TGTGCCAGCAGCTCACCCGATCACGAGCAGTACTTC.

The chain combines TRBV3-1 (or the pseudogene TRBV3-2) with TRBJ2-1, with 12 bases that match TRBD2. The J segment lost 6 bases and the V segment lost 5 bases, leaving 11 bases of the junction unmatched. The CDR3 totals 17 residues. In germline, CDR1 is LGHDT, CDR2 YNNKEL (reference sequence). The CDR3 DNA is TGTGCCAGCAGCTCCCTGACACGACTAGCGGGAGTCAATGAGCAGTTCTTC. It encodes CASSSLTRLAGVNEQFF.

The V call is TRBV28, the J call TRBJ2-1; 7 positions agree with TRBD1. The V gene's germline CDR1 is MDHEN and CDR2 SYDVKM. J gave up 5 bases and V 7 bases, and 14 bases lay outside the gene matches. The CDR3 contains 16 residues. The CDR3 nucleotides read TGTGCCAGCACGGCAGGGGGTCGCGTCGGAAACAATGAGCAGTTCTTC. Amino acids: CASTAGGRVGNNEQFF.